These 8 T cell receptor beta chains originate from one sample sequenced in a study of T cell changes during pregnancy in multiple sclerosis. This table comes from immunoSEQ multiplex PCR, and its TCRdb copy is limited to in-frame clones, with some not included. The sample comprises under 70,000 clones, over 90% of which are singletons, and 0.29% rests with the top ten. The specimen comprised CD4+ T cells from peripheral blood mononuclear cells, sampled after pregnancy. The receptors shown here come from a female donor with multiple sclerosis, enrolled in a pregnancy study.

The V gene is TRBV5-6, the J gene TRBJ2-7; TRBD1 matches at 8 bases. Germline V gene sequence: CDR1 SGHDT, CDR2 YYEEEE. J lost 5 bases, V lost 4 bases, and 11 bases had no gene match. This CDR3 has 15 residues. The CDR3 nucleotides read TGTGCCAGCAGCCCCGGGACAGGAGCGGTTAACGAGCAGTACTTC. The encoded protein is CASSPGTGAVNEQYF.

In this sample, this clone turned up once. The genes are TRBV19 and TRBJ2-2, with 11 nucleotides matching TRBD2. The trim removed 4 bases at V and 3 bases at J, leaving 1 base unmatched. The germline V gene encodes CDR1 LNHDA and CDR2 SQIVND (reference sequence). CDR3 length: 15 residues. The CDR3 bases are TGTGCCAGTAGTACTAGCGGGAGGTACACCGGGGAGCTGTTTTTT. Translating gives CASSTSGRYTGELFF.

J is TRBJ2-7 and V is TRBV6-5; D is perhaps TRBD2 (6 bases). Germline CDR1 reads MNHEY; CDR2 reads SVGAGI. V gave up 6 bases and J gave up 3 bases, with 15 bases separating them. CDR3 size: 14 residues. The CDR3 DNA reads as TGTGCCAGCAGCTACCGTGGGGGGATCTACGAGCAGTACTTC. Translated: CASSYRGGIYEQYF.

This CDR3 is CAISRGQGYDNEQFF. In DNA form, the CDR3 reads TGTGCCATCAGCCGTGGACAGGGGTACGACAATGAGCAGTTCTTC. The chain employs TRBV10-3 and TRBJ2-1; 9 nucleotides align to TRBD1. The J segment lost 5 bases and the V segment lost 6 bases, leaving 8 bases of the junction unmatched. Germline CDR1 ENHRY, CDR2 SYGVKD. This CDR3 has 15 amino acids.

The chain joins TRBV18 to TRBJ1-3, with no clear D. Trimming took off 5 bases at V and 3 bases at J, with 17 bases between the two ends. Germline V gene lookup returns CDR1 KGHSH and CDR2 LQKENI. The CDR3 is 16 residues long. For the CDR3, the DNA is TGTGCCAGCTCATCAAACATCGGAGGTAATGGAAACACCATATATTTT. It translates to CASSSNIGGNGNTIYF.

J is TRBJ1-1 and V is TRBV30; D gene unclear. The CDR3 totals 15 residues. Trimming removed 3 bases from V and 1 base from J, with 15 bases in between. Looked up from germline, CDR1 is GTSNPN and CDR2 is SVGIG (reference sequence). CDR3 region: CAWSPGELSNTEAFF. The DNA of the CDR3 is TGTGCCTGGAGCCCAGGCGAACTTTCGAACACTGAAGCTTTCTTT.

The chain is built from TRBV6-6 and TRBJ1-2; D unresolved. Between the trimmed V and J ends, which lost 6 bases and 8 bases, there was a span of 10 bases. In germline, CDR1 is MNHNY, CDR2 SVGAGI (reference sequence). The CDR3 extends over 11 amino acids. This chain's CDR3 is CASRREGGYTF. CDR3 coding DNA: TGTGCCAGCAGGAGGGAAGGAGGCTACACCTTC.

The rearrangement links TRBV7-3 to TRBJ2-3; the D gene is possibly TRBD2 (6 bases). Trimming took 5 bases from V and 6 from J, leaving 24 bases between them. This CDR3 is built from 17 residues. Germline V gene data show CDR1 as SGHTA and CDR2 as FQGTGA. The CDR3 nucleotides read TGTGCCAGCAGCCCCTTGGGGCCCGGAGGGAGATGGGATACGCAGTATTTT. Its translation is CASSPLGPGGRWDTQYF.